Below, 13 T cell receptor beta chains from the same sample are listed, as sequenced in a study of T cell repertoires in cytomegalovirus infection. Their antigens are not known. TCRdb reanalysed the reads using MiXCR and keeps one entry per CDR3 protein. The table has approximately 910,000 distinct CDR3 sequences, about a third seen once; the top ten hold around 15%. The source material was cultured CD8+ T cells from PBMCs, sampled from culture after CMV antigen stimulation. These receptors came from a human donor in good health (CMV status not recorded). Some clones in this sample may be carry-over from other donors' samples.

This clonotype was recorded a few times. The chain couples TRBV19 to TRBJ1-1; D unclear. Germline V gene lookup returns CDR1 LNHDA and CDR2 SQIVND (reference sequence). CDR3 size: 15 residues. V lost 0 bases and J lost 1, with 9 bases in between. CDR3 coding DNA: TGTGCCAGTAGTATAGATCATCGAGGGAACACTGAAGCTTTCTTT. Its protein is CASSIDHRGNTEAFF.

J is TRBJ1-2 and V is TRBV6-5; 8 bases align to TRBD1. V trimming: 7 bases; J trimming: 3 bases; junction bases outside the gene matches: 22. The CDR3 runs to 19 residues. Germline CDR1 reads MNHEY; CDR2 reads SVGAGI. The CDR3 loop reads CASNDQLQSPGQAYYGYTF. Here the CDR3 DNA reads TGTGCCAGCAATGATCAACTTCAGTCGCCGGGACAGGCATACTATGGCTACACCTTC.

The chain couples TRBV18 to TRBJ2-2; perhaps TRBD2 as D (5 bases). Germline CDR1 KGHSH, CDR2 LQKENI. V was clipped by 1 base and J by 4 bases, with 16 bases between them. The CDR3 sequence is 17 residues long. The CDR3 sequence is CASSPLGGDPTTGELFF. The CDR3 DNA reads TGTGCCAGCTCACCACTAGGAGGAGACCCCACCACCGGGGAGCTGTTTTTT.

This clonotype was detected once. The V and J genes are TRBV19 and TRBJ2-7; the D is unclear. V was cut by 5 bases and J by 3 bases, with 14 bases left in between. This CDR3 has 14 residues. CDR1 LNHDA and CDR2 SQIVND come from the germline V gene (reference sequence). This CDR3 reads CASSPLLKDYEQYF. The CDR3 DNA reads as TGTGCCAGTAGTCCCTTATTGAAAGACTACGAGCAGTACTTC. The full variable domain, completed using reference TRBV19 and TRBJ2-7, is DGGITQSPKYLFRKEGQNVTLSCEQNLNHDAMYWYRQDPGQGLRLIYYSQIVNDFQKGDIAEGYSVSREKKESFPLTVTSAQKNPTAFYLCASSPLLKDYEQYFGPGTRLTVT.

In its sample, this clonotype was seen a few times. The chain links TRBV12-3 or TRBV12-4 to TRBJ2-5, with TRBD2 matching over 12 bases. V dropped 3 bases and J dropped 5; count of bases not matched to a gene: 10. The CDR3 extends over 17 amino acids. CDR3 coding DNA: TGTGCCAGCAGTTTTGTCCTTCTAGCGGGGGGGGGTGAGACCCAGTACTTC. Protein: CASSFVLLAGGGETQYF.

The CDR3 DNA is TGTGCCGCGGGGCAGACGAACACTGAAGCTTTCTTT. Protein sequence: CAAGQTNTEAFF. This chain links TRBV10-3 with TRBJ1-1, with D tentatively TRBD1 (5 bases). This CDR3 comprises 12 residues. Germline V gene sequence: CDR1 ENHRY, CDR2 SYGVKD. V was cut by 11 bases and J by 1 base, with 11 bases left in between.

This clonotype has more than one count but fewer than ten. V is TRBV19 and J is TRBJ1-5; 7 nucleotides line up with TRBD1. CDR1 and CDR2 from the germline V gene are LNHDA and SQIVND (reference sequence). Trimming at V came to 5 bases and at J to 2 bases, leaving 9 bases not matched to a gene. The CDR3 has 16 residues. The CDR3 protein is CASSLRDRAGNQPQHF. The CDR3 bases are TGTGCCAGTAGTTTAAGAGACAGGGCGGGCAATCAGCCCCAGCATTTT.

This clonotype was picked up many times. The chain joins TRBV7-2 to TRBJ2-1; a possible D gene is TRBD1 (6 bases). Germline values: CDR1 SGHTA, CDR2 FQGNSA. This CDR3 is 20 amino acids long. V lost 0 bases to trimming and J lost 0 bases, with 21 bases between them. CDR3 sequence (DNA): TGTGCCAGCAGCTTAGCAAGGGTACTGGGACACCCGAGCTCCTACAATGAGCAGTTCTTC. Its protein is CASSLARVLGHPSSYNEQFF.

Only a few counts were recorded for this clonotype. The V and J genes are TRBV24-1 and TRBJ2-2; D possibly corresponds to TRBD2 (5 bases). This CDR3 is built from 12 residues. Trimming removed 5 bases from V and 5 bases from J, with 5 bases in between. Germline V gene lookup returns CDR1 KGHDR and CDR2 SFDVKD. In DNA form, the CDR3 reads TGTGCCACCAGTGCGGGGACCGGGGAGCTGTTTTTT. Protein product: CATSAGTGELFF.

The J gene is TRBJ2-5, the V gene TRBV6-5; D gene unclear. The length of the CDR3 is 15 residues. Per germline, CDR1 MNHEY and CDR2 SVGAGI. V was shortened by 3 bases and J by 1 base, with 12 bases between the two germline ends. The CDR3: CASSYQLGLQETQYF. The CDR3 nucleotides are TGTGCCAGCAGTTATCAATTGGGCCTCCAAGAGACCCAGTACTTC.

The V call is TRBV2, the J call TRBJ2-3; D is possibly TRBD1 or TRBD2 (7 bases each). The CDR3 spans 18 residues. The V end was cut by 7 bases, the J end by 0 bases, with 23 bases between. Germline V CDR1 and CDR2: SNHLY, FYNNEI. CDR3 sequence: CASIGGAGTETSTDTQYF. Written as DNA, the CDR3 is TGTGCCAGCATTGGGGGGGCCGGGACAGAGACTAGCACAGATACGCAGTATTTT.

This clonotype has more than one count but fewer than ten. The chain carries TRBV4-1 and TRBJ1-6; TRBD1 matches at 7 bases. Germline V gives CDR1 MGHRA, CDR2 YSYEKL. V shed 1 base and J 14 bases; nucleotides not matched to a gene: 5. This CDR3 is 13 amino acids long. The CDR3 DNA is TGCGCCAGCAGCCAAGCCCAGGGGGGATCCCTCCACTTT. Its translation: CASSQAQGGSLHF.

The chain couples TRBV7-6 to TRBJ2-2, with 14 bases that match TRBD2. From germline, CDR1 is SGHVS and CDR2 FNYEAQ. The length of the CDR3 is 19 residues. V shed 5 bases and J 0 bases; nucleotides not matched to a gene: 8. The CDR3 here is CASSPGLAGGISNTGELFF. CDR3 DNA: TGTGCCAGCAGCCCAGGACTAGCGGGGGGAATTTCGAACACCGGGGAGCTGTTTTTT.